This T cell receptor (beta chain) was recovered during a study of blood T cell repertoires in COVID-19 (dated by TCRdb to between 2020 and 2021). In the study overall: Samples covering the acute and convalescent phases of COVID-19 were provided by collaborators in the United States, Italy and Spain. The material from the prospective study consisted of cDNA or gDNA derived from T cells, B-cell-depleted T cells, or PBMCs. Deeply sampled blood TCRbeta repertoires from subjects exposed to, actively infected with, or recovered from COVID-19 were included in the dataset. A freely available public database, intended as a resource for researchers studying the immune response to SARS-CoV-2, is where the repertoires were released. Samples were obtained from the ongoing ImmuneRACE study (first 160 participants) and from over a thousand subjects provided by 6 global collaborators. Nearly every sample came with metadata listing a de-identified subject ID, COVID-19 status, age in years and sex. Where HLA class I and class II types were available, the types were taken from metadata supplied by the sample provider, not from assay-based typing. Results and caveats for the whole study, not just this receptor: The quantity of clinical and demographic metadata differed by source and by participant and was supplied without curation.

One collaborating source in Seattle enrolled patients during active infection and followed them longitudinally through the course of disease. Each collaborating institution followed its own protocols to collect whole blood in K2EDTA tubes. For TCRbeta analysis, collaborators shipped samples in one of three forms: frozen whole blood, isolated PBMCs, or DNA extracted from either of those sample types. TCRbeta CDR3 regions were amplified from genomic DNA using the immunoSEQ Assay, a bias-controlled multiplex PCR. In the source study's methods: Within the assay, amplification of reference gene primers was used to estimate how many nucleated cells each sample contained. To quantify the absolute abundance of each unique TCRbeta CDR3 rearrangement, sequence reads were collapsed and filtered. For each sample, productive Simpson clonality was calculated as the square root of Simpson's diversity index across productive rearrangements. TCRdb's version of the immuneACCESS table is confined to in-frame rearrangements and falls short of the full clone set. An unresolved V gene accounts for under half of the shortfall where checked; the remainder is of unknown origin. V and J calls and clone size are given by that table; D and trimming were obtained from the DNA. This sample is represented by roughly 300,000 clones; around nine tenths of them were singletons. The top ten clonotypes cover less than 2% of the sample.

The CDR3 covers 14 residues, taking in both the cysteine and the phenylalanine. Only CDR3 DNA remains: 42 bases, in frame from the first base. Deletion took 2 bases off V and 3 bases off J, with a span of 9 bases between the germline ends. For CDR1 and CDR2, the germline V gene (reference sequence) lists SGHNT and YYREEE. A single count supports this clone. No cognate antigen has been identified for it. No base qualities exist here, and no much larger clone lies one base off it. The rearranged segments are TRBV5-4 and TRBJ2-1; confidence is insufficient to name the D gene. Sequencing used peripheral blood. This clonotype was obtained from a woman in her twenties or thirties with COVID-19, enrolled during active disease. The DNA sequence reads TGTGCCAGCAGCTTTCGCTCAGGCTACAATGAGCAGTTCTTC. It encodes CASSFRSGYNEQFF.